This T cell receptor (beta chain) was profiled in a study of shared clonotypes between healthy human individuals. Germline values: CDR1 SQVTM, CDR2 ANQGSEA. Trimming removed 3 bases at V and 4 bases at J, with 6 bases between. This CDR3 spans 11 amino acids. As concerns this clone: At the DNA level, this CDR3 is encoded by other sequences in the same sample as well.

Method: immunoSEQ multiplex PCR; TCRdb's copy keeps in-frame clones and lacks some. The sample yields approximately 2.3 million clones, approximately 93% seen once. The V call is TRBV29-1, the J call TRBJ2-5; D is uncertain. This TCR was recovered from a man aged 18 to 29 in good health. Some clones in this sample may be carry-over from other donors' samples. Sequencing was done on a sample of naive CD4+ T cells from PBMCs. The sample's subset: CD45RA+ positively selected. The CDR3, as DNA: TGCAGCGTTGAGTCCCGAGAGACCCAGTACTTC. It yields the protein CSVESRETQYF.